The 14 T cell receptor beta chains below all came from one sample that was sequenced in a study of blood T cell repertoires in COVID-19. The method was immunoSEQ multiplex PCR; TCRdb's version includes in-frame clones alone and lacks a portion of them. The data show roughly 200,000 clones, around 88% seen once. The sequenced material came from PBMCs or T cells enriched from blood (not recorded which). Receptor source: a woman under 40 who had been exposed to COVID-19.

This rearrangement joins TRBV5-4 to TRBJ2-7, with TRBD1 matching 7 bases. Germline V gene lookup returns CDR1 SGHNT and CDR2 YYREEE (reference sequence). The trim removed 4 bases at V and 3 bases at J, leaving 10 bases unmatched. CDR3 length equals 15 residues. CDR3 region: CASSVTGVLGYEQYF. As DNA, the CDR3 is TGTGCCAGCAGCGTTACAGGGGTTTTAGGCTACGAGCAGTACTTC.

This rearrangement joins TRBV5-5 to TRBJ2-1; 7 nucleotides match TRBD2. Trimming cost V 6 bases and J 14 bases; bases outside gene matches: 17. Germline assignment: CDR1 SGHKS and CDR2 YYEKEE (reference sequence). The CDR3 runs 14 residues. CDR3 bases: TGTGCCAGCATGAGGATAGCGGGTCCCTCGGGGGAGTTCTTC. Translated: CASMRIAGPSGEFF.

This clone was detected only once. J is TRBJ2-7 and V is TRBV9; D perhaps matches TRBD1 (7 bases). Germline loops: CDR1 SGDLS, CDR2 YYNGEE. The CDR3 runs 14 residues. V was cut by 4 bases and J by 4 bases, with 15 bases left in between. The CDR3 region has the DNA TGTGCCAGCAGCCCGACAGGGAGGCGGTACGAGCAGTACTTC. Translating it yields CASSPTGRRYEQYF.

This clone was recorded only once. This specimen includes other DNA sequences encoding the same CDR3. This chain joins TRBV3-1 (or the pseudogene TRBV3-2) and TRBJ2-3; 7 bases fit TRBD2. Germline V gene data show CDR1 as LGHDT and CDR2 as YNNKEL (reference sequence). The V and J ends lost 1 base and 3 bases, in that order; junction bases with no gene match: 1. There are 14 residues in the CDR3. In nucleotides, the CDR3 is TGTGCCAGCAGCCAAGGGGGGGGTACAGATACGCAGTATTTT. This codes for CASSQGGGTDTQYF.

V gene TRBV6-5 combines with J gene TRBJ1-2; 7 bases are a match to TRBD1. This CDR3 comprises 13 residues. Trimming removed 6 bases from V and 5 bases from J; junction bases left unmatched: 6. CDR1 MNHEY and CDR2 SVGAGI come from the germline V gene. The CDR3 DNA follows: TGTGCCAGCAGGGTAGACAGGGATTATGGCTACACCTTC. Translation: CASRVDRDYGYTF.

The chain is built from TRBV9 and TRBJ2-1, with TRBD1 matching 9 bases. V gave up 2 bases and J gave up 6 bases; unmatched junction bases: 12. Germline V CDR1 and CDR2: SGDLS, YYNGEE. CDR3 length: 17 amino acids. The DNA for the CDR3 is TGTGCCAGCAGCGTTCGCCCGGGACAGGGATCGCCCAATGAGCAGTTCTTC. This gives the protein CASSVRPGQGSPNEQFF.

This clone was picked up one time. The CDR3 protein is CAIRRLAGELFF. The CDR3 bases are TGTGCCATCAGGAGGTTGGCCGGGGAGCTGTTTTTT. The chain has TRBV10-3 and TRBJ2-2; no clear D. Per the germline V gene, CDR1 is ENHRY and CDR2 is SYGVKD. This CDR3 is built from 12 residues. The germline V and J ends were trimmed by 6 bases and 6 bases, with 8 bases remaining between them.

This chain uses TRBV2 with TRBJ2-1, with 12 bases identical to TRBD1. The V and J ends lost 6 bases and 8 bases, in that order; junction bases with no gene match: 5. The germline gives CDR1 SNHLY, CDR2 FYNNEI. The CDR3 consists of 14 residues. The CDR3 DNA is TGTGCCAGCAGGGGACAGGGGGCGTGGGATGAGCAGTTCTTC. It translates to CASRGQGAWDEQFF.

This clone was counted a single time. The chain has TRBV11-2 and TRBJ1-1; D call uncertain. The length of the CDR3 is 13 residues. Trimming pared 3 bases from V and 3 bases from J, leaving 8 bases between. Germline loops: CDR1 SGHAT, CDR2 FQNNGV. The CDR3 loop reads CASSFLSDTEAFF. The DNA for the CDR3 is TGTGCCAGCAGCTTTTTGTCCGACACTGAAGCTTTCTTT.

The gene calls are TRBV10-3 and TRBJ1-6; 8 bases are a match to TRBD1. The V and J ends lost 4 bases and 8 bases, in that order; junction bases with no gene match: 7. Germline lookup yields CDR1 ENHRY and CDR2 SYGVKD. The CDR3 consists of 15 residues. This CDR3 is CAISGQGSADSPLHF. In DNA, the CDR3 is TGTGCCATCAGTGGACAGGGGTCGGCGGATTCACCCCTCCACTTT.

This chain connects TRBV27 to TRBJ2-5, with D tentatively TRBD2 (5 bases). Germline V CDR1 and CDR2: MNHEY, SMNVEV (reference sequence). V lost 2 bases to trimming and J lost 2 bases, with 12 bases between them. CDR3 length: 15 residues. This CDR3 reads CASSLAGNFQETQYF. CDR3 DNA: TGTGCCAGCAGTTTAGCCGGGAACTTTCAAGAGACCCAGTACTTC.

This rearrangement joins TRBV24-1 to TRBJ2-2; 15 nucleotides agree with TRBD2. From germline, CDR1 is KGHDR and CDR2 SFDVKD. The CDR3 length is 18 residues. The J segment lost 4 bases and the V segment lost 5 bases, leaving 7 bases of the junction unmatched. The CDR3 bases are TGTGCCACCAGTGGTCTGGGACTAGCGGGGGGCGGCACCGGGGAGCTGTTTTTT. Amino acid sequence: CATSGLGLAGGGTGELFF.

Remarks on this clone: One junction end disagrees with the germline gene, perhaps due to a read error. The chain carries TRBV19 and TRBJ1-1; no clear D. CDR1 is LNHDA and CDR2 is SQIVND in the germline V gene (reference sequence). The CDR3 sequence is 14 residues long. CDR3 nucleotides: TGTGCCAGTACTCGGAGGGAATCGAACGCTGAAGCTTTCTTT. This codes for CASTRRESNAEAFF. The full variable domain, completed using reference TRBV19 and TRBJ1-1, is DGGITQSPKYLFRKEGQNVTLSCEQNLNHDAMYWYRQDPGQGLRLIYYSQIVNDFQKGDIAEGYSVSREKKESFPLTVTSAQKNPTAFYLCASTRRESNAEAFFGQGTRLTVV.

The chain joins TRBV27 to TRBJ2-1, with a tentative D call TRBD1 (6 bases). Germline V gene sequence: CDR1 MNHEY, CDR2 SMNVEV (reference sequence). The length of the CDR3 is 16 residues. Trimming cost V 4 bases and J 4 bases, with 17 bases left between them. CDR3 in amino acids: CASSSEGVVLYNEQFF. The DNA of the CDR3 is TGTGCCAGCAGTTCTGAGGGGGTCGTTTTGTACAATGAGCAGTTCTTC.